These T cell receptor beta chains were read from a single sample in a study of Tregs in tolerant kidney transplant recipients. TCRdb's table, derived via immunoSEQ multiplex PCR, lists solely in-frame clones and lacks some. The sample holds 85,000 to 100,000 clones, approximately 94% seen once. The source material was CD4+ T cells from blood, sampled before the transplant. The receptor set was obtained from a human donor who received a combined kidney and bone marrow transplant. Each CDR3 is given with its conserved first and last residue. Fields, in order: clone size, D gene, J gene, V gene, CDR3 length, CDR3 DNA, CDR3 protein. A D gene is named only where the DNA matches it firmly. Size tells how often a clone was seen (once, few, many) or the class of an expanded clone, and some rows leave it out.

NA | TRBD2 | TRBJ2-5 | TRBV6-1 | 15 | TGTGCCAGCAGTGAAGGGCTAGCGGGGGGGGAGACCCAGTACTTC | CASSEGLAGGETQYF
NA | NA | TRBJ1-5 | TRBV28 | 15 | TGTGCCAGCAGTTCTCCTCAGGGCGGCAATCAGCCCCAGCATTTT | CASSSPQGGNQPQHF
NA | TRBD2 | TRBJ2-3 | TRBV7-3 | 15 | TGTGCCAGCAGCCGGACTAGCGGGGAGATAGATACGCAGTATTTT | CASSRTSGEIDTQYF
NA | NA | TRBJ1-6 | TRBV7-8 | 14 | TGTGCCAGCAGCTTGGGGCGGCACAATTCACCCCTCCACTTT | CASSLGRHNSPLHF
NA | NA | TRBJ1-2 | TRBV21-1 | 16 | TGTGCCAGCACCTATGAACAGGGACAAACTAACTATGGCTACACCTTC | CASTYEQGQTNYGYTF
NA | NA | TRBJ1-3 | TRBV30 | 17 | TGTGCCTGGAGATGGGGTACAGGATACTTCTCTGGAAACACCATATATTTT | CAWRWGTGYFSGNTIYF
once | NA | TRBJ2-3 | TRBV5-5 | 15 | TGTGCCAGCAGCTTGGCACGCGGTGGGTCAGATACGCAGTATTTT | CASSLARGGSDTQYF
NA | NA | TRBJ2-6 | TRBV7-9 | 16 | TGTGCCAGCAGCCCGGTGCGGCACTCTGGGGCCAACGTCCTGACTTTC | CASSPVRHSGANVLTF
NA | NA | TRBJ2-1 | TRBV5-1 | 15 | TGCGCCAGCAGCTTTCAGGGTGGGTCCTACAATGAGCAGTTCTTC | CASSFQGGSYNEQFF
once | NA | TRBJ2-7 | TRBV7-3 | 14 | TGTGCCAGCAGCTTTGGAGGACAGCCTGGCGAGCAGTACTTC | CASSFGGQPGEQYF
NA | NA | TRBJ1-6 | TRBV7-8 | 19 | TGTGCCAGCAGCTTAGCGTGGGGGCCAGGGGATACCTATAATTCACCCCTCCACTTT | CASSLAWGPGDTYNSPLHF
NA | TRBD2 | TRBJ2-3 | TRBV5-4 | 16 | TGTGCCAGCAGGCACGGGACTAGAGGGAGGTTAGATACGCAGTATTTT | CASRHGTRGRLDTQYF
NA | NA | TRBJ2-6 | TRBV25-1 | 14 | TGTGCCAGTCCCTCCGTCTCTGGGGCCAACGTCCTGACTTTC | CASPSVSGANVLTF
NA | NA | TRBJ2-3 | TRBV7-8 | 15 | TGTGCCAGCAGCTTAGTGGTCCCAGCGGGAGATACGCAGTATTTT | CASSLVVPAGDTQYF
once | TRBD2 | TRBJ2-3 | TRBV7-8 | 17 | TGTGCCAGCAGCTTACTAGCGGGAGGTTCTAGCACAGATACGCAGTATTTT | CASSLLAGGSSTDTQYF
NA | TRBD2 | TRBJ2-1 | TRBV6-5 | 15 | TGTGCCAGCACTCGAGCGGGGGCGTTATCAAATGAGCAGTTCTTC | CASTRAGALSNEQFF
once | NA | TRBJ2-7 | TRBV11-2 | 12 | TGTGCCAGCAGCTTAGTCGGCGGCGAACAGTACTTC | CASSLVGGEQYF
NA | NA | TRBJ2-5 | TRBV4-1 | 15 | TGCGCCAGCAGCCAAGATTCCCCAGGCTGGAAGACCCAGTACTTC | CASSQDSPGWKTQYF
NA | TRBD2 | TRBJ2-3 | TRBV6-5 | 14 | TGTGCCAGCAGATGGACTAGCTTCACAGATACGCAGTATTTT | CASRWTSFTDTQYF
NA | NA | TRBJ1-6 | TRBV27 | 17 | TGTGCCAGCGGCCGGGACTTGCTGAGCTCCTATAATTCCCCCCTCCACTTT | CASGRDLLSSYNSPLHF
NA | NA | TRBJ2-7 | TRBV6-1 | 11 | TGTGCCAGCAGTATTCGAAACGAGCAGTACTTC | CASSIRNEQYF
NA | NA | TRBJ2-5 | TRBV5-1 | 15 | TGCGCCAGCAGCTTGGAGTGGGGGCCACAAGAGACCCAGTACTTC | CASSLEWGPQETQYF
NA | NA | TRBJ2-7 | TRBV29-1 | 11 | TGCAGCGCTACGATAAGCTACGAGCAGTACTTC | CSATISYEQYF
NA | TRBD1 | TRBJ1-2 | TRBV18 | 15 | TGTGCCAGCTCACCGGACAGGGGCCTACGCTATGGCTACACCTTC | CASSPDRGLRYGYTF
NA | TRBD1 | TRBJ1-6 | TRBV7-8 | 15 | TGTGCCAGCAGCTTGAGGACAGGGTCGAATTCACCCCTCCACTTT | CASSLRTGSNSPLHF
NA | NA | TRBJ2-5 | TRBV10-3 | 14 | TGTGCCATCAGTGTTCAGCAGGGGGGAGAGACCCAGTACTTC | CAISVQQGGETQYF
once | TRBD1 | TRBJ2-2 | TRBV7-6 | 17 | TGTGCCAGCAGCCCCCTGACCGGGACAGGGGTTAACGGGGAGCTGTTTTTT | CASSPLTGTGVNGELFF
NA | TRBD1 | TRBJ2-7 | TRBV27 | 18 | TGTGCCAGCAGTTTCACCCGGCCGGGCCCGGGACAGAACTACGAGCAGTACTTC | CASSFTRPGPGQNYEQYF
NA | NA | TRBJ1-5 | TRBV11-2 | 15 | TGTGCCAGCAGCTTAGATCCAGGGGCTGGCCAGCCCCAGCATTTT | CASSLDPGAGQPQHF
NA | NA | TRBJ1-1 | TRBV21-1 | 13 | TGTGCCAGCAGCAAAGATTCCCTGACTGAAGCTTTCTTT | CASSKDSLTEAFF
NA | TRBD2 | TRBJ2-1 | TRBV5-4 | 18 | TGTGCCAGCAGCTTGGGACTAGCGGGGGGGGAATTCTACAATGAGCAGTTCTTC | CASSLGLAGGEFYNEQFF
NA | NA | TRBJ1-2 | TRBV30 | 11 | TGTGCCTGGAACAGAAACTATGGCTACACCTTC | CAWNRNYGYTF
NA | TRBD1 | TRBJ2-3 | TRBV7-2 | 16 | TGTGCCAGCAGCTTAGACAGGGGAGTTATCACAGATACGCAGTATTTT | CASSLDRGVITDTQYF
NA | NA | TRBJ2-7 | TRBV5-1 | 12 | TGCGCCAGCAGCTTGAACAGGGAAGAGCAGTACTTC | CASSLNREEQYF
NA | TRBD2 | TRBJ2-1 | TRBV2 | 13 | TGTGCCAGCGAAGGAGAGCGGGAGCGTGAGCAGTTCTTC | CASEGEREREQFF
NA | NA | TRBJ1-2 | TRBV27 | 12 | TGTGCCAGCAGTTTACAGGGATATGGCTACACCTTC | CASSLQGYGYTF
NA | NA | TRBJ2-3 | TRBV4-2 | 12 | TGTGCCAGCAGCCAAGCGAGAGATACGCAGTATTTT | CASSQARDTQYF
NA | NA | TRBJ1-5 | TRBV6-6 | 14 | TGTGCCAGCAGTCCGGAGTATAGCAATCAGCCCCAGCATTTT | CASSPEYSNQPQHF
NA | TRBD2 | TRBJ2-3 | TRBV9 | 15 | TGTGCCAGCAGCGTGGGGCTAGCGGGGGCCAATACGCAGTATTTT | CASSVGLAGANTQYF
NA | TRBD2 | TRBJ2-3 | TRBV18 | 13 | TGTGCCAGCTCAGCAGCGGGAATCGATACGCAGTATTTT | CASSAAGIDTQYF
NA | NA | TRBJ2-6 | TRBV5-1 | 16 | TGCGCCAGCAGCTCCGGGTGGGGGGCTGGGGCCAACGTCCTGACTTTC | CASSSGWGAGANVLTF
NA | NA | TRBJ2-2 | TRBV7-3 | 15 | TGTGCCAGCAGCCTCCGGGACACGAACACCGGGGAGCTGTTTTTT | CASSLRDTNTGELFF
NA | NA | TRBJ2-2 | TRBV7-6 | 19 | TGTGCCAGCAGCTTAACCTGGCCCCGGCCGGGAGATCGTACCGGGGAGCTGTTTTTT | CASSLTWPRPGDRTGELFF
NA | NA | TRBJ1-4 | TRBV7-6 | 15 | TGTGCCAGCAGCACCCGGACAGCTTCGAATGAAAAACTGTTTTTT | CASSTRTASNEKLFF
NA | NA | TRBJ2-3 | TRBV7-6 | 15 | TGTGCCAGCAGCTTAGTCCGGGGGAGCACAGATACGCAGTATTTT | CASSLVRGSTDTQYF
NA | NA | TRBJ2-1 | TRBV10-3 | 16 | TGTGCCATCAGTGAGGGGCGAACTAGCCCTGTCTATGAGCAGTTCTTC | CAISEGRTSPVYEQFF
NA | TRBD1 | TRBJ2-5 | TRBV11-3 | 13 | TGTGCCAGCAGCCGGACAGGGGTTGGGACCCAGTACTTC | CASSRTGVGTQYF